This is a list of T cell receptor beta chains from one sample in a study of control samples from healthy donors and cancer patients. Produced via immunoSEQ multiplex PCR; TCRdb's table is partial and in-frame only. The repertoire holds 150,000 or so clones, with less than 95% as singletons. Specimen: blood. These receptors originate from a young man in good health. CDR3s include the opening cysteine and the closing phenylalanine or tryptophan. D genes are given only for firm matches.

j_call d_call v_call cdr3_aa
TRBJ1-2 TRBD1 TRBV4-1 CASSQVPYRGPLGYTF
TRBJ1-2 - TRBV5-1 CASSPPGDNGYTF
TRBJ2-7 TRBD2 TRBV6-5 CASSYSGVLSYEQYF
TRBJ1-1 - TRBV21-1 CASSKDRRGETEAFF
TRBJ1-2 - TRBV6-6 CASSYSIRGANYGYTF
TRBJ1-2 TRBD1 TRBV4-1 CASSQDPGQGADGYTF
TRBJ1-1 - TRBV11-2 CASSFMVNTEAFF
TRBJ2-7 - TRBV4-2 CASSQEGLAYEQYF
TRBJ1-5 - TRBV5-4 CASSNSGGASSNQPQHF
TRBJ2-2 - TRBV7-3 CASSPSGTGELFF
TRBJ2-3 TRBD2 TRBV13 CASSAQRGTDTQYF
TRBJ1-1 TRBD1 TRBV4-3 CASSQDSGTAEAFF
TRBJ2-7 - TRBV6-5 CASREGTASYEQYF
TRBJ2-1 TRBD2 TRBV6-5 CASRKRGDSYNEQFF
TRBJ2-7 - TRBV11-1 CASSLEQGGVYEQYF
TRBJ2-5 - TRBV14 CASMVYGGETQYF
TRBJ2-7 TRBD1 TRBV12-3/TRBV12-4 CASSWDSTYEQYF
TRBJ2-7 TRBD1 TRBV10-3 CAISPGQGKIEQYF
TRBJ2-1 - TRBV30 CAWSAGDYNEQFF
TRBJ1-1 - TRBV7-3 CASSLDPNTEAFF
TRBJ1-6 - TRBV27 CASSLLNSPLHF
TRBJ2-7 TRBD1 TRBV6-4 CARESGTGYLHEQYF
TRBJ2-2 TRBD2 TRBV2 CASKILASYTGELFF
TRBJ1-2 - TRBV5-6 CASSLPHPEGYTF
TRBJ2-7 - TRBV2 CASSEGGYYEQYF
TRBJ1-1 - TRBV19 CASSISGNTEAFF
TRBJ1-6 TRBD1 TRBV9 CASSPDRGPSPLHF
TRBJ2-5 - TRBV7-2 CASSFSGTQYF
TRBJ1-1 TRBD1 TRBV6-2/TRBV6-3 CASSYPRQGGRSEAFF
TRBJ1-2 - TRBV7-2 CASSLKSQASGGYTF
TRBJ1-5 - TRBV19 CASSRLTGGLSQPQHF
TRBJ2-3 TRBD1 TRBV5-1 CASALSGTEGDTQYF
TRBJ2-1 TRBD1 TRBV11-2 CASSMSGQDYNEQFF
TRBJ1-2 TRBD1 TRBV7-9 CASSLADRDYGYTF
TRBJ1-2 TRBD1 TRBV5-5 CASSSTGGGYTF
TRBJ1-3 - TRBV9 CASSVGGRNTIYF
TRBJ2-7 TRBD1 TRBV7-9 CASSQEATGTGGEQYF
TRBJ1-2 TRBD1 TRBV10-3 CAISVDEGALDYGYTF
TRBJ2-7 - TRBV5-1 CASTQLNRDYEQYF
TRBJ2-1 TRBD2 TRBV11-2 CASSLQTSGNNEQFF
TRBJ1-5 - TRBV7-8 CASSLGPAGSIQPQHF
TRBJ2-7 - TRBV4-1 CASSLALAPYEQYF
TRBJ1-1 - TRBV20-1 CSTYENTEAFF
TRBJ2-2 TRBD2 TRBV2 CASSGMGGTGELFF
TRBJ2-5 - TRBV19 CASSIEGRLASQYF
TRBJ2-5 TRBD1 TRBV18 CASSRQGAMETQYF
TRBJ2-3 TRBD2 TRBV4-2 CASSPLAATDTQYF
TRBJ2-1 - TRBV25-1 CASTQDSDEQFF
TRBJ1-3 TRBD1 TRBV7-9 CASSLGQGGSSGNTIYF
TRBJ2-2 - TRBV27 CASKAENTGELFF
TRBJ1-1 - TRBV7-9 CASSFRERGNTEAFF